This record concerns one T cell receptor beta chain sequence. This table comes from immunoSEQ multiplex PCR, and its TCRdb copy is limited to in-frame clones, with some not included. The table shows approximately 100,000 clones, with roughly 89% occurring only once. Germline CDR1 is LGHDT and CDR2 is YNNKEL (reference sequence). V was pared by 2 bases and J by 4 bases, with 3 bases of the junction left unmatched. The CDR3 is made up of 14 amino acids. These data originate in a study of blood T cell repertoires in COVID-19. Sequencing was done on a sample of peripheral blood. The sequence was collected from a man in his 70s with acute or convalescent COVID-19. The V gene is TRBV3-1 (or the pseudogene TRBV3-2), the J gene TRBJ2-5, with 8 bases that match TRBD2. CDR3 sequence: CASSQRGGLETQYF. In nucleotides, the CDR3 is TGTGCCAGCAGCCAACGGGGGGGGTTAGAGACCCAGTACTTC.